The rows below give T cell receptor beta chains drawn from one sample of a study of T-cell memory formation after mild COVID-19. TCRdb reanalysed the 5' RACE reads using MiXCR and keeps one entry per CDR3 protein. The repertoire has around 250,000 distinct CDR3 sequences, over 15% of them found once; the top ten carry under 2.5%. The sequenced material came from PBMCs or a T cell subset sorted from them (not recorded which). The receptors were sampled from an adult woman who had mild COVID-19 (a few samples of this study predate the infection). Cell type and time point are not known. CDR3s include the opening cysteine and the closing phenylalanine or tryptophan. A D gene is named only where the DNA matches it firmly. Some rows mark clone size as missing; the rest say once, few, many or name a class of expanded clone.

d_gene | j_gene | v_gene | abundance | CDR3nt | CDR3aa
- | TRBJ1-6 | TRBV6-5 | - | TGTGCCAGCAGCCCCGGCAGGGAAACTTCACCCCTCCACTTT | CASSPGRETSPLHF
- | TRBJ1-2 | TRBV20-1 | - | TGCAGTGCTGGGGTGGGAGGGCAGGGTGGCTACACCTTC | CSAGVGGQGGYTF
TRBD1 | TRBJ2-7 | TRBV29-1 | few | TGCAGCGCGGGGGAACCGACAGGGGGCGGGGAGCAGTACTTC | CSAGEPTGGGEQYF
TRBD1 | TRBJ2-7 | TRBV24-1 | - | TGTGCCACCAGTGGAAAAGGACAGGGGGCCTCCTACGAGCAGTACTTC | CATSGKGQGASYEQYF
- | TRBJ2-3 | TRBV5-1 | few | TGCGCCAGCAGAGGCAGGGGGGATACAGATACGCAGTATTTT | CASRGRGDTDTQYF
- | TRBJ2-5 | TRBV9 | few | TGTGCCAGCAGCCCCCATGTTGCCCAAGAGACCCAGTACTTC | CASSPHVAQETQYF
- | TRBJ2-2 | TRBV18 | - | TGTGCCAGCTCACCGACAGGCCTAAACACCGGGGAGCTGTTTTTT | CASSPTGLNTGELFF
- | TRBJ2-2 | TRBV24-1 | few | TGTGCCACCAGTGAAAGGGGACGGGACACCGGGGAGCTGTTTTTT | CATSERGRDTGELFF
- | TRBJ1-1 | TRBV5-1 | few | TGCGCCAGCAGCATTGGGCCGCCAGGGCGGATGAACACTGAAGCTTTCTTT | CASSIGPPGRMNTEAFF
TRBD2 | TRBJ2-3 | TRBV12-3/TRBV12-4 | many | TGTGCCAGCAGTTCACCGACTAGCGGGAGTTGGAGACGCACAGATACGCAGTATTTT | CASSSPTSGSWRRTDTQYF
TRBD2 | TRBJ2-4 | TRBV7-2 | - | TGTGCCAGCAGCTTAGCGGTAGCGGGGTTCCTAGCCAAAAACATTCAGTACTTC | CASSLAVAGFLAKNIQYF
- | TRBJ1-2 | TRBV9 | once | TGTGCCAGCAGCGAGGGGGGGCCAGCTAACTATGGCTACACCTTC | CASSEGGPANYGYTF
TRBD2 | TRBJ2-5 | TRBV7-8 | - | TGTGCCAGCAGCCCGGTCGCGGGACTAAGGAAGACCCAGTACTTC | CASSPVAGLRKTQYF
TRBD2 | TRBJ2-2 | TRBV25-1 | few | TGTGCCAGCACGAAGCGGGAGAAGGGCGGGGAGCTGTTTTTT | CASTKREKGGELFF
TRBD1 | TRBJ1-5 | TRBV12-3/TRBV12-4 | many | TGTGCCAGCGTGGGGACAGGGGGGACAGATCAGCCCCAGCATTTT | CASVGTGGTDQPQHF
- | TRBJ2-1 | TRBV7-2 | few | TGTGCCAGCAGCTTAAGGCAAGGGTTTGGGGGTTATTCCTACAATGAGCAGTTCTTC | CASSLRQGFGGYSYNEQFF
- | TRBJ2-5 | TRBV4-2 | few | TGTGCCAGCAGCCAAGGACAGGAAAGGAAGACCCAGTACTTC | CASSQGQERKTQYF